Listed here are 9 T cell receptor beta chains from one sample, sequenced in a study of cytomegalovirus exposure and HLA in healthy donors. PCR employed 60 Vbeta and 13 Jbeta primers. Libraries were prepared by immunoSEQ multiplex PCR; TCRdb keeps only in-frame clonotypes and omits some of them. This listing includes about 160,000 clones. Sequencing was carried out using PBMCs. The receptors were gathered from a woman aged 55-69 years in good health and CMV-seronegative.

This rearrangement joins TRBV5-1 to TRBJ2-1; a weak D match, TRBD2 (6 bases). This CDR3 is built from 12 residues. From germline, CDR1 is SGHRS and CDR2 YFSETQ. The V end was cut by 0 bases, the J end by 10 bases, with 8 bases between. The CDR3 nucleotides read TGCGCCAGCAGCTTGGATCGGGGGGAGCAGTTCTTC. The encoded protein is CASSLDRGEQFF.

This rearrangement joins TRBV5-6 to TRBJ1-2; weak D call: TRBD1 (6 bases). The CDR3 runs to 12 residues. Trimming cost V 6 bases and J 4 bases, with 10 bases left between them. CDR1 is SGHDT and CDR2 is YYEEEE in the germline V gene. As DNA, the CDR3 is TGTGCCAGCAACACAGGGTCCTATGGCTACACCTTC. Protein: CASNTGSYGYTF.

This chain joins TRBV4-3 and TRBJ1-6; 9 nucleotides agree with TRBD1. This CDR3 is built from 18 residues. The trim removed 1 base at V and 9 bases at J, leaving 13 bases unmatched. Germline CDR1 is LGHNA and CDR2 is YSLEER. The CDR3 protein is CASSQGGLGGQGGSPLHF. DNA for the CDR3: TGCGCCAGCAGCCAAGGAGGATTAGGGGGACAGGGCGGTTCACCCCTCCACTTT.

The chain carries TRBV10-3 and TRBJ2-7; TRBD1 aligns across 8 bases. Losses at the gene ends were 3 bases for V and 2 bases for J; bases not matched to a gene: 9. CDR3 length: 16 amino acids. CDR1 is ENHRY and CDR2 is SYGVKD in the germline V gene. The CDR3 nucleotides read TGTGCCATCAGTGATCAGGCAACAGGGGGTCCCTACGAGCAGTACTTC. Protein sequence: CAISDQATGGPYEQYF.

This rearrangement joins TRBV5-1 to TRBJ1-1; TRBD1 is a possible D gene (5 bases). This CDR3 has 15 residues. Germline V gene data show CDR1 as SGHRS and CDR2 as YFSETQ. The germline V and J ends were trimmed by 0 bases and 3 bases, with 12 bases remaining between them. CDR3 protein: CASSLEGRADTEAFF. DNA of the CDR3: TGCGCCAGCAGCTTGGAAGGCAGGGCTGACACTGAAGCTTTCTTT.

The rearrangement uses TRBV2 and TRBJ2-5, with 13 bases aligning to TRBD2. The J segment lost 3 bases and the V segment lost 2 bases, leaving 9 bases of the junction unmatched. This CDR3 region has 18 residues. CDR1 is SNHLY, CDR2 FYNNEI, per germline. The CDR3 sequence: CASSESLAGGQWEETQYF. CDR3 nucleotides: TGTGCCAGCAGTGAATCACTAGCGGGGGGGCAGTGGGAAGAGACCCAGTACTTC.

The chain joins TRBV25-1 to TRBJ2-1; TRBD1 matches at 8 bases. Per the germline V gene, CDR1 is MGHDK and CDR2 is SYGVNS. This CDR3 has 13 residues. The V and J ends lost 5 bases and 8 bases, in that order; junction bases with no gene match: 5. The CDR3 DNA reads TGTGCCAGCAGTTACCCAGGGGGCCATGAGCAGTTCTTC. Protein product: CASSYPGGHEQFF.

The genes are TRBV5-6 and TRBJ1-1; TRBD1 agrees at 7 bases. V lost 4 bases, J lost 1 base, and 4 bases stayed unmatched. Germline assignment: CDR1 SGHDT and CDR2 YYEEEE. The CDR3 totals 14 residues. The chain's CDR3 is CASSATGPNTEAFF. The CDR3 region has the DNA TGTGCCAGCAGCGCGACAGGGCCGAACACTGAAGCTTTCTTT.

The chain links TRBV18 to TRBJ1-4, with a possible D match to TRBD1 (5 bases). Germline V gene data show CDR1 as KGHSH and CDR2 as LQKENI. V was cut by 5 bases and J by 0 bases, with 16 bases left in between. The CDR3 covers 17 residues. CDR3 nucleotide sequence: TGTGCCAGCTCAACGACAGCCACTTCGACAACTAATGAAAAACTGTTTTTT. It yields the protein CASSTTATSTTNEKLFF.